This passage covers 22 T cell receptor beta chains from one sample sequenced in a study of neoadjuvant anti-PD-1 for oral cavity cancer. Measured with immunoSEQ multiplex PCR; TCRdb has only the in-frame clones, and not every one. The table lists about 12,000 clones, 70% to 75% of them singletons. Time point noted: after neoadjuvant nivolumab, at surgical resection. The source material was PBMCs, sampled after nivolumab (anti-PD-1) treatment. The receptors come from a person between 40 and 79 years old with oral cavity squamous cell carcinoma.

The chain carries TRBV6-1 and TRBJ1-2; 8 bases fit TRBD1. Germline V CDR1 and CDR2: MNHNS, SASEGT. The CDR3 loop spans 15 amino acids. J gave up 5 bases and V 2 bases, and 7 bases lay outside the gene matches. The CDR3 nucleotides read TGTGCCAGCAGTGAAAGGCGCCGACAGGGGTATGGCTACACCTTC. It yields the protein CASSERRRQGYGYTF.

This clone has more than one count but fewer than ten. The rearrangement uses TRBV10-1 and TRBJ1-1, with 8 bases identical to TRBD1. The germline V gene encodes CDR1 WNHNN and CDR2 SYGVQD (reference sequence). The CDR3 spans 14 residues. V lost 3 bases to trimming and J lost 6 bases; unmatched junction nucleotides: 6. The CDR3 coding sequence is TGCGCCAGCAGTGACCCTCGGACAGGGCCTGAAGCTTTCTTT. It encodes CASSDPRTGPEAFF.

The V call is TRBV11-2, the J call TRBJ2-7; a possible D gene is TRBD2 (5 bases). The CDR3 loop spans 14 amino acids. V lost 4 bases and J 1 base, leaving 11 bases between the germline ends. Looked up from germline, CDR1 is SGHAT and CDR2 is FQNNGV. This CDR3 reads CASSSPRTSYEQYF. CDR3 DNA sequence: TGTGCCAGCAGCTCTCCCCGGACTTCCTACGAGCAGTACTTC.

The V call is TRBV4-1, the J call TRBJ2-5; D uncertain. The germline CDR1 and CDR2 sequences are MGHRA and YSYEKL. CDR3 length equals 15 residues. V was clipped by 0 bases and J by 1 base, with 9 bases between them. CDR3 amino acids: CASSQDRGIQETQYF. The DNA of the CDR3 is TGCGCCAGCAGCCAAGATCGTGGAATCCAAGAGACCCAGTACTTC.

The rearrangement uses TRBV7-9 and TRBJ2-2, with 14 positions matching TRBD2. The V gene's germline CDR1 is SEHNR and CDR2 FQNEAQ (reference sequence). This CDR3 contains 19 residues. The V gene end was trimmed by 5 bases and the J gene end by 6 bases; junction bases not matched to a gene: 14. CDR3 region: CASSTLTSGREVFAGELFF. For the CDR3, the DNA is TGTGCCAGCAGCACCCTGACTAGCGGGAGGGAAGTATTCGCCGGGGAGCTGTTTTTT.

This clone turned up a few times. The chain recombines TRBV27 with TRBJ2-2, with D unclear. Germline V gene data show CDR1 as MNHEY and CDR2 as SMNVEV (reference sequence). The V and J ends lost 2 bases and 2 bases respectively, with 15 bases between them. The length of the CDR3 is 17 residues. The CDR3 loop is CASSLGPLTVNTGELFF. In nucleotides, the CDR3 is TGTGCCAGCAGTTTAGGTCCGCTTACCGTCAACACCGGGGAGCTGTTTTTT.

This chain joins TRBV7-9 and TRBJ1-1; D unresolved. Germline CDR1 and CDR2: SEHNR and FQNEAQ (reference sequence). V was shortened by 3 bases and J by 1 base, with 9 bases between the two germline ends. This CDR3 spans 14 amino acids. CDR3 sequence: CASSLRGANTEAFF. In DNA form, the CDR3 reads TGTGCCAGCAGCTTGCGCGGAGCGAACACTGAAGCTTTCTTT.

The chain is built from TRBV27 and TRBJ2-6, with D uncertain. Germline CDR1 MNHEY, CDR2 SMNVEV (reference sequence). Trimming left V 7 bases short and J 0 bases short, with 13 bases between. CDR3 length: 16 residues. This chain's CDR3 is CASTRTVSSGANVLTF. CDR3 DNA: TGTGCCAGCACAAGGACGGTAAGCTCTGGGGCCAACGTCCTGACTTTC.

The CDR3 loop reads CASSFMVGVGNTEAFF. CDR3 nucleotide sequence: TGTGCCAGCAGCTTCATGGTCGGGGTAGGGAACACTGAAGCTTTCTTT. The J gene is TRBJ1-1, the V gene TRBV13; D not certain. The CDR3 loop spans 16 amino acids. V lost 3 bases, J lost 1 base, and 15 bases lay in between. In germline, CDR1 is PRHDT, CDR2 FYEKMQ (reference sequence).

The rearrangement uses TRBV29-1 and TRBJ2-2; perhaps TRBD1 as D (6 bases). The V end was cut by 4 bases, the J end by 5 bases, with 11 bases between. This CDR3 has 13 amino acids. Germline values: CDR1 SQVTM, CDR2 ANQGSEA. The CDR3: CSVGRQGTGELFF. CDR3 coding DNA: TGCAGCGTTGGTCGCCAGGGGACCGGGGAGCTGTTTTTT.

This clone has just a few counts. The chain links TRBV10-2 to TRBJ1-1; no clear D gene. V was cut by 3 bases and J by 1 base, with 9 bases left in between. Germline V lookup: CDR1 WSHSY, CDR2 SAAADI. The CDR3 loop spans 14 amino acids. The CDR3 DNA reads as TGCGCCAGCAGTGACGGACTGCCGAACACTGAAGCTTTCTTT. This gives the protein CASSDGLPNTEAFF.

This clone was found once. The chain couples TRBV30 to TRBJ2-1; D uncertain. V shed 3 bases and J shed 5 bases, with 5 bases lying between them. The CDR3 has 11 residues. Germline V gene sequence: CDR1 GTSNPN, CDR2 SVGIG (reference sequence). In DNA form, the CDR3 reads TGTGCCTGGAGCAGTAACAATGAGCAGTTCTTC. Its protein is CAWSSNNEQFF.

The genes are TRBV30 and TRBJ1-2; TRBD1 is a possible D gene (5 bases). Per the germline V gene, CDR1 is GTSNPN and CDR2 is SVGIG (reference sequence). V lost 0 bases, J lost 7 bases, and 12 bases lay in between. The CDR3 covers 13 residues. The CDR3 protein is CAWSVLGAGGYTF. CDR3 bases: TGTGCCTGGAGTGTACTAGGGGCAGGTGGCTACACCTTC. Looking up the rest from reference TRBV30 and TRBJ1-2 gives the full variable domain: SQTIHQWPATLVQPVGSPLSLECTVEGTSNPNLYWYRQAAGRGLQLLFYSVGIGQISSEVPQNLSASRPQDRQFILSSKKLLLSDSGFYLCAWSVLGAGGYTFGSGTRLTVV.

The chain carries TRBV19 and TRBJ1-1; TRBD1 matches at 7 bases. The CDR3 is 17 residues long. CDR1 LNHDA and CDR2 SQIVND come from the germline V gene (reference sequence). V shed 6 bases, J shed 0 bases, and the junction held 13 bases outside the gene matches. CDR3 coding DNA: TGTGCCAGTAGCTCTTTGGGACAGAGGAGAATGAACACTGAAGCTTTCTTT. It yields the protein CASSSLGQRRMNTEAFF.

The rearrangement joins TRBV6-5 to TRBJ2-3, with D perhaps assigned TRBD1 or TRBD2 (5 bases each). CDR1 is MNHEY, CDR2 SVGAGI, per germline. The CDR3 runs to 15 residues. V lost 1 base and J lost 4, with 12 bases in between. CDR3 sequence: CASSYWGGRPDTQYF. DNA for the CDR3: TGTGCCAGCAGTTACTGGGGCGGGCGGCCAGATACGCAGTATTTT.

The genes are TRBV4-1 and TRBJ2-1; the match to TRBD2 covers 15 bases. After removal of 4 bases from V and 6 bases from J, the junction contained 19 bases not matched to a gene. This CDR3 is built from 21 residues. Germline loops: CDR1 MGHRA, CDR2 YSYEKL. CDR3 DNA sequence: TGCGCCAGCAGCCTCCCTATGGGGACTAGCGGGAGGAAAGGGGGTCTCAATGAGCAGTTCTTC. It is translated as CASSLPMGTSGRKGGLNEQFF.

The V call is TRBV7-6, the J call TRBJ2-7, with D maybe TRBD1 (6 bases). Germline values: CDR1 SGHVS, CDR2 FNYEAQ. CDR3 length: 15 amino acids. V shed 5 bases and J shed 2 bases, with 16 bases lying between them. For the CDR3, the DNA is TGTGCCAGCAGCAGAGTAGGGGGACCAACCTACGAGCAGTACTTC. It is translated as CASSRVGGPTYEQYF.

The V gene is TRBV5-4, the J gene TRBJ1-2; a weak D match, TRBD1 (5 bases). V lost 0 bases and J 2 bases, leaving 14 bases between the germline ends. CDR3 length: 16 amino acids. Germline assignment: CDR1 SGHNT and CDR2 YYREEE (reference sequence). CDR3 in DNA: TGTGCCAGCAGCTTGGCCGGCGGGACTGAAAACTATGGCTACACCTTC. It encodes CASSLAGGTENYGYTF.

This chain links TRBV4-1 with TRBJ2-1; D may be TRBD2 (5 bases). Per the germline V gene, CDR1 is MGHRA and CDR2 is YSYEKL. V lost 1 base, J lost 0 bases, and 13 bases lay in between. The CDR3 covers 17 residues. The CDR3 loop is CASSQALLRGSYNEQFF. Written as DNA, the CDR3 is TGCGCCAGCAGCCAAGCACTCTTACGGGGCTCCTACAATGAGCAGTTCTTC.

This clone was detected a few times. The J gene is TRBJ1-3, the V gene TRBV2; D unresolved. V lost 5 bases to trimming and J lost 0 bases, with 2 bases between them. Germline assignment: CDR1 SNHLY and CDR2 FYNNEI. This CDR3 contains 12 residues. The DNA for the CDR3 is TGTGCCAGCAGTCTCTCTGGAAACACCATATATTTT. Translation gives CASSLSGNTIYF. The whole variable domain, filled in from reference TRBV2 and TRBJ1-3, reads EPEVTQTPSHQVTQMGQEVILRCVPISNHLYFYWYRQILGQKVEFLVSFYNNEISEKSEIFDDQFSVERPDGSNFTLKIRSTKLEDSAMYFCASSLSGNTIYFGEGSWLTVV.

The chain recombines TRBV4-1 with TRBJ1-2, with TRBD1 identical over 7 bases. From germline, CDR1 is MGHRA and CDR2 YSYEKL. The CDR3 loop spans 14 amino acids. The junction had 7 bases not matched to a gene; V was cut back by 4 bases and J by 5 bases. CDR3 sequence reads: CASSRGQLSYGYTF. For the CDR3, the DNA is TGCGCCAGCAGCCGGGGACAGCTTTCATATGGCTACACCTTC.

The gene calls are TRBV4-1 and TRBJ1-1; TRBD1 is a possible D gene (6 bases). Looked up from germline, CDR1 is MGHRA and CDR2 is YSYEKL. Trimming shortened V by 8 bases and J by 5 bases, and 18 bases separated the two germline ends. This CDR3 is built from 14 residues. CDR3 coding DNA: TGCGCCAGCGCAACTTATAGGGGGAGAACTGAAGCTTTCTTT. Translation gives CASATYRGRTEAFF.